The 12 T cell receptor beta chains listed next were all sequenced from one sample in a study of T-cell memory formation after mild COVID-19. In TCRdb, the 5' RACE reads were re-called with MiXCR into one record per CDR3 protein. The data hold 200,000 to 300,000 distinct CDR3 sequences, with 16% observed a single time. Material for sequencing was PBMCs or a T cell subset sorted from them (not recorded which). The source is a man younger than 35 who had mild COVID-19 (a few samples of this study predate the infection). Cell type and time point are not known.

This clonotype was found a few times. The genes are TRBV19 and TRBJ2-7; TRBD2 matches at 13 bases. Germline assignment: CDR1 LNHDA and CDR2 SQIVND (reference sequence). The CDR3 sequence is 17 residues long. J gave up 7 bases and V 8 bases, and 17 bases lay outside the gene matches. This CDR3 reads CASPAGRLAGGPREQYV. In DNA form, the CDR3 reads TGTGCCAGTCCAGCAGGTAGACTAGCGGGGGGTCCGAGAGAGCAGTACGTC.

This clonotype was seen just once. The chain combines TRBV5-1 with TRBJ2-3; 7 bases agree with TRBD1. The CDR3 loop spans 14 amino acids. Germline loops: CDR1 SGHRS, CDR2 YFSETQ. The V and J ends lost 5 bases and 3 bases, in that order; junction bases with no gene match: 6. Here the CDR3 reads CASRMGQITDTQYF. CDR3 sequence (DNA): TGCGCCAGCAGGATGGGACAGATTACAGATACGCAGTATTTT.

The chain uses TRBV20-1 and TRBJ2-3; maybe TRBD2 (5 bases). The CDR3 is 13 amino acids. Trimming removed 1 base at V and 3 bases at J, with 8 bases between. Germline V lookup: CDR1 DFQATT, CDR2 SNEGSKA (reference sequence). The CDR3 here is CSARARTTDTQYF. CDR3 in DNA: TGCAGTGCTAGAGCCCGGACTACAGATACGCAGTATTTT.

The table lists this clonotype with a few counts. This chain uses TRBV5-1 with TRBJ2-1; possible D gene TRBD2, 6 bases. The CDR3 extends over 15 amino acids. Looked up from germline, CDR1 is SGHRS and CDR2 is YFSETQ. V lost 2 bases, J lost 6 bases, and 15 bases lay in between. CDR3 residues: CASSFTGDWVNEQFF. In DNA form, the CDR3 reads TGCGCCAGCAGCTTTACGGGGGACTGGGTCAATGAGCAGTTCTTC.

This clonotype has only a few counts. The chain uses TRBV6-5 and TRBJ1-4; possible D gene TRBD1, 5 bases. The length of the CDR3 is 14 residues. V was shortened by 6 bases and J by 0 bases, with 8 bases between the two germline ends. Germline CDR1 is MNHEY and CDR2 is SVGAGI. The CDR3 is CASRLTATNEKLFF. For the CDR3, the DNA is TGTGCCAGCAGACTGACAGCAACTAATGAAAAACTGTTTTTT.

This clonotype was observed a few times. This chain links TRBV18 with TRBJ2-1, with D possibly matching TRBD1 (6 bases). V was trimmed by 3 bases and J by 2 bases, leaving 11 bases between them. The CDR3 extends over 15 amino acids. Germline V gene sequence: CDR1 KGHSH, CDR2 LQKENI. The CDR3 sequence: CASSPRDNTYNEQFF. CDR3 DNA: TGTGCCAGCTCACCTCGGGACAATACCTACAATGAGCAGTTCTTC.

This chain uses TRBV10-1 with TRBJ2-5, with TRBD2 as a possible D gene (6 bases). Trimming took off 3 bases at V and 0 bases at J, with 8 bases between the two ends. The CDR3 loop spans 14 amino acids. Germline CDR1 and CDR2: WNHNN and SYGVQD (reference sequence). The CDR3 DNA reads TGCGCCAGCAGTGACCGACTAGACCAAGAGACCCAGTACTTC. It encodes CASSDRLDQETQYF.

The rearrangement links TRBV4-3 to TRBJ2-5; the match to TRBD1 covers 7 bases. Germline CDR1 and CDR2: LGHNA and YSLEER. The V and J ends lost 0 bases and 3 bases, in that order; junction bases with no gene match: 4. The CDR3 spans 15 residues. This CDR3 is CASSQDNRGKETQYF. The CDR3 nucleotides read TGCGCCAGCAGCCAAGATAACAGGGGAAAAGAGACCCAGTACTTC.

This clonotype was seen only a few times. The J gene is TRBJ2-1, the V gene TRBV5-1; D ambiguous. The CDR3 has 14 amino acids. Germline V gene lookup returns CDR1 SGHRS and CDR2 YFSETQ. V was trimmed by 0 bases and J by 10 bases, leaving 14 bases between them. The CDR3 DNA sequence: TGCGCCAGCAGCTTGGGATTTTCAGGTTACGAGCAGTTCTTC. Translating it yields CASSLGFSGYEQFF.

The chain uses TRBV5-1 and TRBJ2-3; D not certain. Germline assignment: CDR1 SGHRS and CDR2 YFSETQ. The V end was cut by 3 bases, the J end by 1 base, with 12 bases between. This CDR3 comprises 15 residues. CDR3 sequence: CASSSNPSGTDTQYF. The CDR3 coding sequence is TGCGCCAGCAGCTCCAACCCATCCGGCACAGATACGCAGTATTTT. The variable domain in full, completed from reference TRBV5-1 and TRBJ2-3, reads KAGVTQTPRYLIKTRGQQVTLSCSPISGHRSVSWYQQTPGQGLQFLFEYFSETQRNKGNFPGRFSGRQFSNSRSEMNVSTLELGDSALYLCASSSNPSGTDTQYFGPGTRLTVL.

In its sample, this clonotype was seen a few times. This chain links TRBV4-2 with TRBJ2-5; D ambiguous. The CDR3 contains 12 residues. Trimming removed 0 bases at V and 5 bases at J, with 4 bases between. The germline V gene encodes CDR1 LGHNA and CDR2 YNFKEQ. CDR3 amino acids: CASSQDWETQYF. DNA for the CDR3: TGTGCCAGCAGCCAAGATTGGGAGACCCAGTACTTC.

The rearrangement links TRBV28 to TRBJ2-7, with 9 positions matching TRBD1. The germline gives CDR1 MDHEN, CDR2 SYDVKM. V gave up 6 bases and J gave up 3 bases; unmatched junction bases: 6. There are 14 residues in the CDR3. In DNA form, the CDR3 reads TGTGCCAGCAGGGATGGACAGGGGAACTACGAGCAGTACTTC. Its translation: CASRDGQGNYEQYF.